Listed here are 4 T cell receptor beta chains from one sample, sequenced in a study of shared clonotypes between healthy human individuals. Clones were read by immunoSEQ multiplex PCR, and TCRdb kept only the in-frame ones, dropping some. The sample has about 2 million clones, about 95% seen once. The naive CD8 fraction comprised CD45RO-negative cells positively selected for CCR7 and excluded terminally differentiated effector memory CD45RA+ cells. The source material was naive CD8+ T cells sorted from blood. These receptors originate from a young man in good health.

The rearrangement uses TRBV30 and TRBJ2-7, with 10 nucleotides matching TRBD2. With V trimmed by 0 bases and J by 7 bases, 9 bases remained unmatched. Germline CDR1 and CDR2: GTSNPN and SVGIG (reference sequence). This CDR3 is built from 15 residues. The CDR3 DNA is TGTGCCTGGAGTGTATCGAGCGGGGGGGCCTCGGAGCAGTACTTC. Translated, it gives CAWSVSSGGASEQYF.

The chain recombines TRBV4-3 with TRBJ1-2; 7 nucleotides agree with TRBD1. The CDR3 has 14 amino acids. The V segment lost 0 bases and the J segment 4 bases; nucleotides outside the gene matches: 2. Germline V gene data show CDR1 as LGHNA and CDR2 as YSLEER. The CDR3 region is CASSQDAGGYGYTF. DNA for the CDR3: TGCGCCAGCAGCCAAGATGCAGGGGGCTATGGCTACACCTTC.

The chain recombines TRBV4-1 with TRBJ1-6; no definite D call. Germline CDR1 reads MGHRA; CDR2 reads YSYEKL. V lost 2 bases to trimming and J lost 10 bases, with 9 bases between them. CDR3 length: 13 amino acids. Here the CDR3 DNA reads TGCGCCAGCAGCCAAAGAATCGGCTCACCCCTCCACTTT. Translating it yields CASSQRIGSPLHF.

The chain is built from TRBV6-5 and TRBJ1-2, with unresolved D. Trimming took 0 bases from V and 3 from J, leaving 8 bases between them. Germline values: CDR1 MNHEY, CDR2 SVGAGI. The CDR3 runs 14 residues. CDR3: CASSYSSVDYGYTF. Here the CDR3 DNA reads TGTGCCAGCAGTTACTCGAGTGTTGACTATGGCTACACCTTC.